One and the same sample provided the 19 T cell receptor beta chains below, sequenced in a study of brain metastases from non-small cell lung cancer. The method was immunoSEQ multiplex PCR; TCRdb's version includes in-frame clones alone and lacks a portion of them. The table records just under 2,500 clones, 86% of them present only once. The sequencing sample was made of tumor-adjacent normal tissue. These receptor sequences come from a donor at least 40 years old with non-small cell lung cancer.

This rearrangement joins TRBV6-1 to TRBJ2-2; TRBD2 is a possible D gene (6 bases). V lost 1 base and J 3 bases, leaving 12 bases between the germline ends. There are 16 residues in the CDR3. From germline, CDR1 is MNHNS and CDR2 SASEGT. CDR3: CASSEGWGVDTGELFF. The CDR3 nucleotides are TGTGCCAGCAGTGAAGGTTGGGGGGTCGACACCGGGGAGCTGTTTTTT.

This chain joins TRBV18 and TRBJ2-7, with 7 bases identical to TRBD1. Per the germline V gene, CDR1 is KGHSH and CDR2 is LQKENI. CDR3 length: 14 amino acids. J was trimmed by 4 bases and V by 6 bases; bases with no gene match: 9. The CDR3 protein is CASSPPTGKYEQYF. CDR3 nucleotide sequence: TGTGCCAGCTCCCCCCCGACAGGGAAGTACGAGCAGTACTTC.

This clone is large (0.1 to 1%). The rearrangement uses TRBV7-3 and TRBJ2-1, with D perhaps matching TRBD1 or TRBD2 (6 bases each). The germline V gene has CDR1 SGHTA and CDR2 FQGTGA. Trimming cost V 5 bases and J 9 bases, with 14 bases left between them. The CDR3 sequence is 13 residues long. The CDR3 region has the DNA TGTGCCAGCAGCGATTGGGGGGCCGGTGAGCAGTTCTTC. Residues: CASSDWGAGEQFF.

The chain employs TRBV9 and TRBJ1-1; D is perhaps TRBD1 (6 bases). The CDR3 is 13 amino acids. With 0 bases removed from V and 3 bases from J, the gap between germline ends came to 6 bases. Germline CDR1 reads SGDLS; CDR2 reads YYNGEE. CDR3 region: CASSVDRDTEAFF. In nucleotides, the CDR3 is TGTGCCAGCAGCGTAGACAGGGACACTGAAGCTTTCTTT.

The gene calls are TRBV7-2 and TRBJ2-3; 9 bases agree with TRBD2. Germline-derived CDR1 and CDR2 are SGHTA and FQGNSA. This CDR3 is 16 amino acids long. V lost 9 bases, J lost 11 bases, and 21 bases stayed unmatched. As DNA, the CDR3 is TGTGCCAGTAGCCCATATAGCGGGGGCCAATCTGGTGGGCAGTATTTT. Protein product: CASSPYSGGQSGGQYF. The full variable domain, completed using reference TRBV7-2 and TRBJ2-3, is GAGVSQSPSNKVTEKGKDVELRCDPISGHTALYWYRQSLGQGLEFLIYFQGNSAPDKSGLPSDRFSAERTGGSVSTLTIQRTQQEDSAVYLCASSPYSGGQSGGQYFGPGTRLTVL.

V usage is TRBV6-6 and J usage is TRBJ1-5; TRBD1 might be the D (6 bases). V was pared by 2 bases and J by 5 bases, with 10 bases between. The germline V gene has CDR1 MNHNY and CDR2 SVGAGI (reference sequence). The CDR3 consists of 14 residues. CDR3 amino acids: CASSYGGGYQPQHF. CDR3 bases: TGTGCCAGCAGTTACGGGGGGGGCTATCAGCCCCAGCATTTT.

The V gene is TRBV7-9, the J gene TRBJ2-7; 8 positions match TRBD2. The CDR3 sequence is 16 residues long. Germline V gene data show CDR1 as SEHNR and CDR2 as FQNEAQ (reference sequence). J lost 2 bases, V lost 3 bases, and 9 bases had no gene match. The chain's CDR3 is CASSLGGGGTTYEQYF. CDR3 sequence (DNA): TGTGCCAGCAGCTTGGGTGGCGGGGGGACCACCTACGAGCAGTACTTC. Variable domain in full (rest from reference TRBV7-9 and TRBJ2-7): DTGVSQNPRHKITKRGQNVTFRCDPISEHNRLYWYRQTLGQGPEFLTYFQNEAQLEKSRLLSDRFSAERPKGSFSTLEIQRTEQGDSAMYLCASSLGGGGTTYEQYFGPGTRLTVT.

The chain combines TRBV18 with TRBJ1-5; 9 bases align to TRBD1. V lost 2 bases, J lost 4 bases, and 0 bases stayed unmatched. The CDR3 runs to 14 residues. Germline lookup yields CDR1 KGHSH and CDR2 LQKENI. CDR3 sequence (DNA): TGTGCCAGCTCACCAGGGACAGGGAATCAGCCCCAGCATTTT. Its translation is CASSPGTGNQPQHF.

The genes are TRBV4-1 and TRBJ2-7; weak D call: TRBD1 (5 bases). The V end was cut by 4 bases, the J end by 3 bases, with 10 bases between. This CDR3 spans 13 amino acids. Germline V CDR1 and CDR2: MGHRA, YSYEKL. CDR3 in DNA: TGCGCCAGCAGCCCGGCCACAGGCTACGAGCAGTACTTC. It is translated as CASSPATGYEQYF.

This clone was seen a single time. The CDR3 reads CASSSNRAGYGYTF. The CDR3 DNA reads TGTGCCAGCAGCTCCAACAGGGCGGGCTATGGCTACACCTTC. J is TRBJ1-2 and V is TRBV7-2; a possible D gene is TRBD1 (6 bases). This CDR3 is 14 amino acids long. The germline V gene encodes CDR1 SGHTA and CDR2 FQGNSA. V dropped 4 bases and J dropped 4 bases, with 13 bases sitting between them.

The chain combines TRBV9 with TRBJ1-5, with 7 nucleotides matching TRBD1. The junction had 7 bases not matched to a gene; V was cut back by 7 bases and J by 3 bases. CDR1 is SGDLS and CDR2 is YYNGEE in the germline V gene. The CDR3 sequence is 14 residues long. The CDR3 DNA sequence: TGTGCCAGCGGAAGAGGGACAGACAATCAGCCCCAGCATTTT. As protein: CASGRGTDNQPQHF.

V gene TRBV3-1 (or the pseudogene TRBV3-2) combines with J gene TRBJ2-3; TRBD2 might be the D (6 bases). This CDR3 has 13 amino acids. V lost 5 bases and J 3 bases, leaving 9 bases between the germline ends. Per germline, CDR1 LGHDT and CDR2 YNNKEL (reference sequence). CDR3 coding DNA: TGTGCCAGCAGCGGCCGGGGGACAGATACGCAGTATTTT. This encodes CASSGRGTDTQYF.

With respect to this clone: Other DNA variants within this sample encode the same CDR3. This rearrangement joins TRBV7-8 to TRBJ2-7, with D possibly TRBD1 on 5 matching bases. The CDR3 has 15 amino acids. Looked up from germline, CDR1 is SGHVS and CDR2 is FQNEAQ. CDR3 in amino acids: CASSFPQGGSYEQYV. DNA for the CDR3: TGTGCCAGCAGCTTCCCCCAGGGTGGATCCTATGAGCAGTACGTC.

The chain links TRBV4-1 to TRBJ2-1; the D gene is possibly TRBD2 (6 bases). Trimming took 8 bases from V and 9 from J, leaving 11 bases between them. The CDR3 covers 11 residues. The germline gives CDR1 MGHRA, CDR2 YSYEKL. The CDR3 spells CASARGTEQFF. The DNA of the CDR3 is TGCGCCAGCGCGCGGGGCACTGAGCAGTTCTTC.

The chain carries TRBV14 and TRBJ2-1, with TRBD2 as a possible D gene (7 bases). Germline CDR1 is SGHDN and CDR2 is FVKESK. The V end was cut by 4 bases, the J end by 7 bases, with 23 bases between. The CDR3 loop spans 17 amino acids. The CDR3 DNA is TGTGCCAGCAGCCCCGGAGCCGGGGGGCGTATATCGAATGAGCAGTTCTTC. This codes for CASSPGAGGRISNEQFF.

As regards this clone: One end of the junction does not line up with germline, which may come from a read error. This sample also contains other DNA sequences that code for the same CDR3. V gene TRBV6-1 combines with J gene TRBJ1-2; D gene uncertain. The CDR3 contains 13 residues. Germline V lookup: CDR1 MNHNS, CDR2 SASEGT. The CDR3 here is CASSENQLYGYTF. In nucleotides, the CDR3 is TGTGCCAGCAGTGAAAATCAATTATATGGCTACACCTTT.

V and J are TRBV18 and TRBJ2-1; 10 nucleotides match TRBD1. Germline lookup yields CDR1 KGHSH and CDR2 LQKENI. The V gene end was trimmed by 6 bases and the J gene end by 7 bases; junction bases not matched to a gene: 12. The length of the CDR3 is 16 residues. The CDR3 coding sequence is TGTGCCAGCTCTTTTACCGGGACAGGGGTCGTAAATGAGCAGTTCTTC. Its protein product is CASSFTGTGVVNEQFF. The full variable domain, in which reference TRBV18 and TRBJ2-1 provide the parts outside the CDR3, is NAGVMQNPRHLVRRRGQEARLRCSPMKGHSHVYWYRQLPEEGLKFMVYLQKENIIDESGMPKERFSAEFPKEGPSILRIQQVVRGDSAAYFCASSFTGTGVVNEQFFGPGTRLTVL.

The chain couples TRBV3-1 (or the pseudogene TRBV3-2) to TRBJ1-1; tentative D call: TRBD1 (5 bases). Between the trimmed V and J ends, which lost 1 base and 6 bases, there was a span of 12 bases. Germline V lookup: CDR1 LGHDT, CDR2 YNNKEL (reference sequence). The CDR3 sequence is 14 residues long. The DNA for the CDR3 is TGTGCCAGCAGCCAAGTTGGGGGTAGACCTGAAGCTTTCTTT. Protein sequence: CASSQVGGRPEAFF.

A few counts support this clone. J is TRBJ1-1 and V is TRBV7-3; tentative D call: TRBD1 (5 bases). This CDR3 is 14 amino acids long. The germline V gene encodes CDR1 SGHTA and CDR2 FQGTGA. Trimming took 5 bases from V and 4 from J, leaving 14 bases between them. The CDR3 DNA reads TGTGCCAGCAGCCGAAGTTCAGGGAGCACTGAAGCTTTCTTT. This translates into CASSRSSGSTEAFF.